These T cell receptor beta chains were read from a single sample in a study of cytomegalovirus exposure and HLA in healthy donors. Some clones are missing from TCRdb's copy, which holds only in-frame ones; the method was immunoSEQ multiplex PCR. Among some 110,000 clones listed, 75% to 85% were seen once. Sequences were obtained from PBMCs. All receptors come from a woman under 30 in good health and CMV-seropositive. CDR3s include the opening cysteine and the closing phenylalanine or tryptophan. The D gene is left open where the match is weak. Clone sizes are given selectively: once, few, many, or a class where the clone is expanded.

J,V,size,D,CDR3,DNA
TRBJ1-1,TRBV6-1,few,TRBD1,CASSGDRGNTEAFF,TGTGCCAGCAGTGGCGACAGGGGGAACACTGAAGCTTTCTTT
TRBJ2-6,TRBV7-3,-,-,CASSFSSGANVLTF,TGTGCCAGCAGCTTCAGCTCTGGGGCCAACGTCCTGACTTTC
TRBJ2-2,TRBV28,-,TRBD2,CASSLLAVFTGELFF,TGTGCCAGCAGTCTACTAGCGGTTTTCACCGGGGAGCTGTTTTTT
TRBJ1-1,TRBV19,-,-,CASSRRERDTEAFF,TGTGCCAGTAGTCGGCGGGAGAGGGACACTGAAGCTTTCTTT
TRBJ2-5,TRBV5-1,-,-,CASSPRGPAETQYF,TGCGCCAGCAGCCCTCGCGGCCCAGCGGAGACCCAGTACTTC
TRBJ1-1,TRBV19,-,TRBD1,CASTGDRGFDTEAFF,TGTGCCAGTACTGGGGACAGGGGTTTCGACACTGAAGCTTTCTTT
TRBJ2-7,TRBV7-6,once,-,CASSPIAATYEQYF,TGTGCCAGCAGCCCCATAGCTGCGACCTACGAGCAGTACTTC
TRBJ1-2,TRBV13,-,TRBD1,CASSQDRVNGYTF,TGTGCCAGCAGCCAGGACAGGGTAAATGGCTACACCTTC
TRBJ1-1,TRBV7-9,-,TRBD1,CASSLGDRVWTEAFF,TGTGCCAGCAGCTTAGGGGACAGGGTGTGGACTGAAGCTTTCTTT
TRBJ2-7,TRBV7-9,-,-,CASSHQGVISYEQYF,TGTGCCAGCAGCCATCAGGGCGTAATCTCCTACGAGCAGTACTTC
TRBJ2-3,TRBV7-9,once,-,CASTPGTDTQYF,TGTGCCAGCACCCCCGGCACAGATACGCAGTATTTT
TRBJ1-6,TRBV5-6,once,-,CASSLDRFIPLHF,TGTGCCAGCAGCTTGGACAGGTTCATACCCCTCCACTTT
TRBJ1-4,TRBV5-8,-,-,CASSLTVLATNEKLFF,TGTGCCAGCAGCTTGACAGTTCTGGCAACTAATGAAAAACTGTTTTTT
TRBJ2-7,TRBV28,few,TRBD1,CASSLQQGVRDYEQYF,TGTGCCAGCAGTTTGCAACAGGGGGTCAGGGACTACGAGCAGTACTTC
TRBJ2-6,TRBV4-1,-,-,CASSHRASGANVLTF,TGCGCCAGCAGCCACAGGGCCTCTGGGGCCAACGTCCTGACTTTC
TRBJ2-3,TRBV14,-,TRBD2,CASSRPRTSGRRDTQYF,TGTGCCAGCAGCCGACCTAGGACTAGCGGGAGGAGAGATACGCAGTATTTT
TRBJ2-7,TRBV18,once,-,CASSLLYYEQYF,TGTGCCAGCTCACTGTTATACTACGAGCAGTACTTC
TRBJ2-7,TRBV4-1,-,-,CASSQVSGSSYEQYF,TGCGCCAGCAGCCAAGTATCCGGGAGCTCCTACGAGCAGTACTTC
TRBJ1-5,TRBV7-8,-,TRBD1,CASSLFRGNQPQHF,TGTGCCAGCAGTTTGTTCAGGGGGAATCAGCCCCAGCATTTT
TRBJ2-1,TRBV9,-,TRBD2,CASSVEPRGDNEQFF,TGTGCCAGCAGCGTAGAACCTCGGGGGGACAATGAGCAGTTCTTC
TRBJ2-1,TRBV15,-,TRBD1,CATSGRTGNFRIEQFF,TGTGCCACCAGCGGAAGGACAGGGAATTTTAGGATTGAGCAGTTCTTC
TRBJ2-5,TRBV6-5,few,-,CASSYGYSLQTQYF,TGTGCCAGCAGTTACGGGTACAGCCTACAGACCCAGTACTTC
TRBJ2-7,TRBV10-3,-,-,CAISAAYEQYF,TGTGCCATCAGTGCGGCCTACGAGCAGTACTTC
TRBJ1-2,TRBV21-1,-,-,CASSTWALSYTF,TGTGCCAGCAGCACTTGGGCTTTGAGCTACACCTTC
TRBJ2-3,TRBV30,-,-,CAWTPSGSPADTQYF,TGTGCCTGGACCCCCTCCGGGTCCCCGGCAGATACGCAGTATTTT
TRBJ1-2,TRBV19,-,TRBD1,CASSPYRGPGYGYTF,TGTGCCAGTAGTCCGTACAGGGGGCCGGGCTATGGCTACACCTTC
TRBJ1-2,TRBV5-6,few,-,CASSPVTDYYGYTF,TGTGCCAGCAGCCCCGTAACGGACTACTATGGCTACACCTTC
TRBJ1-1,TRBV5-4,-,-,CASSLLGGGTNTEAFF,TGTGCCAGCAGCTTACTTGGGGGGGGAACGAACACTGAAGCTTTCTTT
TRBJ1-2,TRBV7-9,-,-,CSSSLERVEGVGGYTF,TGTTCCAGCAGCTTAGAACGGGTTGAGGGAGTCGGTGGCTACACCTTC
TRBJ1-3,TRBV4-1,-,-,CASSLGHYGNTIYF,TGCGCCAGCAGCCTGGGACATTATGGAAACACCATATATTTT
TRBJ2-7,TRBV11-3,-,TRBD1,CASSPAGTGDTYEQYF,TGTGCCAGCAGCCCCGCCGGGACAGGGGATACCTACGAGCAGTACTTC
TRBJ1-2,TRBV6-5,-,-,CASSENLYGYTF,TGTGCCAGCAGCGAGAACTTATATGGCTACACCTTC
TRBJ2-5,TRBV5-1,once,TRBD1,CASRTDRVETQYF,TGCGCCAGCAGGACGGACAGGGTCGAGACCCAGTACTTC
TRBJ2-3,TRBV7-9,-,-,CASSLDGFSTDTQYF,TGTGCCAGCAGCTTAGACGGTTTTAGCACAGATACGCAGTATTTT
TRBJ1-4,TRBV6-1,-,-,CASSGQNNEKLFF,TGTGCCAGCAGTGGACAGAATAATGAAAAACTGTTTTTT
TRBJ1-2,TRBV7-9,-,-,CASSLAGAGYGYTF,TGTGCCAGCAGCTTAGCGGGGGCTGGCTATGGCTACACCTTC
TRBJ2-5,TRBV11-3,-,TRBD2,CASSLGTSGSWETQYF,TGTGCCAGCAGCTTAGGGACTAGCGGGAGTTGGGAGACCCAGTACTTC
TRBJ2-7,TRBV4-1,-,TRBD1,CASSRPGQGKGEQYF,TGCGCCAGCAGCCGGCCGGGACAGGGGAAAGGCGAGCAGTACTTC
TRBJ2-7,TRBV9,few,-,CASSVAEGRGWDEQYF,TGTGCCAGCAGCGTAGCTGAGGGCAGGGGCTGGGACGAGCAGTACTTC
TRBJ2-2,TRBV5-1,-,TRBD2,CASSLIAGVGTGELFF,TGCGCCAGCAGCCTCATAGCGGGAGTCGGTACCGGGGAGCTGTTTTTT
TRBJ1-1,TRBV29-1,-,TRBD1,CSATGTTEAFF,TGCAGCGCGACAGGGACCACTGAAGCTTTCTTT
TRBJ1-5,TRBV19,-,-,CASSIRGGNQPQHF,TGTGCCAGTAGTATACGGGGGGGCAATCAGCCCCAGCATTTT